The present T cell receptor delta chain was sequenced within a study of γδ T cells in repeated Plasmodium falciparum infection. Study in general: Malian children with intense seasonal malaria exposure were compared with matched Australian children. Samples were taken at baseline, before some infections, and 21 days after each. Malian gammadelta TCRs were studied during no-transmission periods and across acute malaria episodes.

Germline CDR1 TSWWSYY, CDR2 QGS. CDR3 length: 11 amino acids. The V end was cut by 8 bases, the J end by 0 bases, with 4 bases between. Gammadelta T cells were flow-sorted from PBMC into Vgamma9/Vdelta2+ and Vdelta2-negative populations for bulk analysis. This clone is deemed medium-sized. Within the sample, other DNA sequences also encode this same CDR3. TCRdb applied CATT to the multiplex PCR reads for clone calling. The sample contains some 100,000 delta-chain clones, around 1.4% of which appear only once. The chain links TRDV1 to TRDJ1, with unresolved D. The clonotype originates from a pool of human donors (malaria-infected and uninfected, not separated). Sequenced input: gamma-delta T cells from blood. CDR3: CALSYTDKLIF. The CDR3, as DNA: TGTGCTCTTTCGTACACCGATAAACTCATCTTT.